This T cell receptor (beta chain) is from a study of shared clonotypes between healthy human individuals. Findings of the study overall: The study sampled only blood, and tissue repertoires likely differ. An anticipated effect of sequencing depth on clonotype sharing among donors was recognized.

Per the study methods: Filtering was not the same, since immunoSEQ gave junction-only sequences without quality scores. Repertoires were generated with immunoSEQ multiplex PCR, while TCRdb's copy carries only in-frame clones and drops some. Clone size and the V and J calls come from that table; the DNA yielded D and trimming. The sample has millions of clones; about 92% are singletons. Division of CD4+ cells produced a CD45RA+ naive subset and a CD45RA-negative memory subset. As concerns this clone: Its antigen is as yet unknown.

The TCR sequence derives from a man aged 18 to 30 in good health. Sequencing was performed on naive CD4+ T cells sorted from blood. Noted subset: CD45RA+ positively selected.

This CDR3 reads CATSRERLAGDWHEQFF. CDR3 DNA sequence: TGTGCCACCAGCAGAGAGAGGCTAGCGGGAGATTGGCATGAGCAGTTCTTC. The chain employs TRBV15 and TRBJ2-1, with 10 bases matching TRBD2. The CDR3 covers 17 residues. The germline gives CDR1 LNHNV, CDR2 YYDKDF (reference sequence). Unmatched junction bases numbered 10, after V lost 0 bases and J lost 8 bases.